This entry lists 9 T cell receptor beta chains sequenced from one sample in a study of T cell responses to AZD1222 COVID-19 vaccine. TCRdb's copy holds only in-frame clones and misses some; the assay was immunoSEQ multiplex PCR. This sample carries approximately 120,000 clones, 80% to 90% of them seen once, and the ten largest clones take 4.2%. The specimen comprised peripheral blood, sampled on day 0 of AZD1222 vaccination. These receptors were obtained from an adult in good health.

The J gene is TRBJ2-5, the V gene TRBV10-3; D is unclear. The V end lost 9 bases, the J end lost 0 bases, and 8 bases lay between the germline ends. Per germline, CDR1 ENHRY and CDR2 SYGVKD. CDR3 length: 12 amino acids. CDR3 residues: CAMAANQETQYF. In nucleotides, the CDR3 is TGTGCCATGGCCGCTAACCAAGAGACCCAGTACTTC.

The chain uses TRBV18 and TRBJ2-2, with D maybe TRBD2 (6 bases). The CDR3 sequence is 17 residues long. Germline values: CDR1 KGHSH, CDR2 LQKENI. With 0 bases removed from V and 7 bases from J, the gap between germline ends came to 18 bases. CDR3 loop: CASSPPGGQQTGGELFF. DNA of the CDR3: TGTGCCAGCTCACCACCGGGGGGTCAGCAAACAGGCGGGGAGCTGTTTTTT.

This chain links TRBV5-1 with TRBJ2-2, with 10 bases aligning to TRBD1. V shed 5 bases and J 7 bases; nucleotides not matched to a gene: 8. This CDR3 spans 15 amino acids. Germline V gene sequence: CDR1 SGHRS, CDR2 YFSETQ. The CDR3 bases are TGCGCCAGCAGGGGACGACAGGGGGCCGACGGGGAGCTGTTTTTT. This encodes CASRGRQGADGELFF. Supplemented by reference TRBV5-1 and TRBJ2-2, the full variable domain reads KAGVTQTPRYLIKTRGQQVTLSCSPISGHRSVSWYQQTPGQGLQFLFEYFSETQRNKGNFPGRFSGRQFSNSRSEMNVSTLELGDSALYLCASRGRQGADGELFFGEGSRLTVL.

This chain uses TRBV15 with TRBJ1-5; D gene unclear. CDR1 is LNHNV, CDR2 YYDKDF, per germline (reference sequence). The V end was cut by 3 bases, the J end by 5 bases, with 11 bases between. This CDR3 has 14 amino acids. CDR3 in DNA: TGTGCCACCAGCAGGGGATGGGTTGATCAGCCCCAGCATTTT. This codes for CATSRGWVDQPQHF.

The rearrangement joins TRBV28 to TRBJ1-4; no clear D gene. V was trimmed by 6 bases and J by 6 bases, leaving 11 bases between them. The CDR3 consists of 13 residues. Germline assignment: CDR1 MDHEN and CDR2 SYDVKM. The CDR3 sequence: CASRKVLDEKLFF. The CDR3 bases are TGTGCCAGCAGGAAGGTGCTGGATGAAAAACTGTTTTTT.

This clone is a singleton in its sample. The gene calls are TRBV11-1 and TRBJ1-4; the D is unclear. The CDR3 sequence is 14 residues long. Trimming removed 2 bases at V and 6 bases at J, with 10 bases between. Germline loops: CDR1 SGHAT, CDR2 FQDESV (reference sequence). The CDR3 DNA reads as TGTGCCAGCAGCTTACAATATACGGATGAAAAACTGTTTTTT. It encodes CASSLQYTDEKLFF.

CDR3 sequence: CASSQGDSNEKLFF. The CDR3 coding sequence is TGTGCCAGCAGCCAGGGTGACTCCAATGAAAAACTGTTTTTT. This chain uses TRBV7-9 with TRBJ1-4; D is perhaps TRBD1 (5 bases). Trimming took off 5 bases at V and 5 bases at J, with 12 bases between the two ends. The length of the CDR3 is 14 residues. Germline lookup yields CDR1 SEHNR and CDR2 FQNEAQ (reference sequence).

Written as DNA, the CDR3 is TGTGCCTGGAGTGTAGCATCTGGAAACACCATATATTTT. Amino acids: CAWSVASGNTIYF. The chain combines TRBV30 with TRBJ1-3, with D unresolved. This CDR3 is 13 amino acids long. Germline lookup yields CDR1 GTSNPN and CDR2 SVGIG (reference sequence). Deletions cut 0 bases from V and 1 base from J, with 4 bases between.

The V call is TRBV6-2 or TRBV6-3, the J call TRBJ1-1, with D unresolved. With 3 bases removed from V and 6 bases from J, the gap between germline ends came to 17 bases. This CDR3 spans 15 amino acids. Germline assignment: CDR1 MNHEY and CDR2 SVGEGT. In DNA form, the CDR3 reads TGTGCCAGCAGTTATTCTGGGATAGGGTCCGCTGAAGCTTTCTTT. Its protein is CASSYSGIGSAEAFF.